What follows is one T cell receptor beta chain and its context. The CDR3 runs 16 residues. Per germline, CDR1 MNHEY and CDR2 SVGAGI. The J segment lost 6 bases and the V segment lost 2 bases, leaving 6 bases of the junction unmatched. TCRdb keeps only in-frame clones here, not all; method: immunoSEQ multiplex PCR. The sample records 300,000 to 400,000 clones, around 87% being singletons. This sample was included in a study of blood T cell repertoires in COVID-19. The chain employs TRBV6-5 and TRBJ2-5; 13 bases fit TRBD2. The sample consisted of peripheral blood. The TCR sequence derives from a woman between 50 and 59 years old with COVID-19, enrolled during active disease. The CDR3 DNA follows: TGTGCCAGCAGTTACCCCGGGACTAGCGGGACGAAGACCCAGTACTTC. It yields the protein CASSYPGTSGTKTQYF.